The T cell receptor beta chain under discussion was sequenced for a study of T cells in Graves' hyperthyroidism and ophthalmopathy. Using RNA transcripts as the source, TCR beta CDR3 regions were amplified. A first-round RT-PCR of the TCR CDR3 used the HTBI primer set. Via MiXCR, TCRdb re-called the multiplex PCR reads, giving one row per CDR3 protein. Of some 700,000 distinct CDR3 sequences listed, 15% to 20% are singletons. The V gene lost 7 bases and the J gene lost 4 bases, with 10 bases spanning the gap. CDR1 and CDR2 (germline): MNHNS, SASEGT. The CDR3 sequence is 13 residues long. Fresh peripheral blood, about 10 ml of it, supplied the PBMCs. This clonotype was seen ten or more times.

The sample comprised blood. The chain carries TRBV6-1 and TRBJ2-2; maybe TRBD1 (5 bases). The clonotype was recovered from a man aged 50-60 years with Graves' hyperthyroidism. The CDR3 nucleotides are TGTGCCAGCACCCAGGACATCACCGGGGAGCTGTTTTTT. It is translated as CASTQDITGELFF.